These T cell receptor beta chains were read from a single sample in a study of cytomegalovirus exposure and HLA in healthy donors. Generated by immunoSEQ multiplex PCR, the TCRdb table keeps only in-frame clones and is missing some. The table shows some 130,000 clones, with 74% occurring only once. The sample taken for sequencing was PBMCs. All receptors come from a woman aged 50 to 60 in good health and CMV-seropositive. The CDR3 runs from the conserved cysteine through the conserved F or W. Fields, in order: CDR3 DNA, CDR3 protein, clone size, J gene, D gene, CDR3 length, V gene. A D gene is named only where the DNA matches it firmly. Clone size is not always given. Where it is, it says once, few, many or a class for expanded clones.

cdr3_nt: TGTGCCAGCAGCCGCATGACTAGCGGGGGGGCCACGCCGCAGTATTTT; cdr3_aa: CASSRMTSGGATPQYF; clone_size: -; j_call: TRBJ2-3; d_call: TRBD2; cdr3_length: 16; v_call: TRBV5-4
cdr3_nt: TGTGCCAGCAGCTTGGATCTTTTGCGGGGGGCCCGTGTGGCCGGGGAGCTGTTTTTT; cdr3_aa: CASSLDLLRGARVAGELFF; clone_size: -; j_call: TRBJ2-2; d_call: TRBD2; cdr3_length: 19; v_call: TRBV5-4
cdr3_nt: TGTGCCAGCAGCCGATACCCACGGGATTCAACTGGAAACACCATATATTTT; cdr3_aa: CASSRYPRDSTGNTIYF; clone_size: -; j_call: TRBJ1-3; d_call: -; cdr3_length: 17; v_call: TRBV5-5
cdr3_nt: TGCGCCAGCAGCTTGACAGGGTATGAGCAGTTCTTC; cdr3_aa: CASSLTGYEQFF; clone_size: -; j_call: TRBJ2-1; d_call: -; cdr3_length: 12; v_call: TRBV5-1
cdr3_nt: TGTGCCATCAGTGACGGGACTACCAACACCGGGGAGCTGTTTTTT; cdr3_aa: CAISDGTTNTGELFF; clone_size: few; j_call: TRBJ2-2; d_call: TRBD2; cdr3_length: 15; v_call: TRBV10-3
cdr3_nt: TGTGCCAGTAGTATGGGTAGGGGGGGGTACAATGAGCAGTTCTTC; cdr3_aa: CASSMGRGGYNEQFF; clone_size: -; j_call: TRBJ2-1; d_call: -; cdr3_length: 15; v_call: TRBV19
cdr3_nt: TGCGCCAGCCACATAGGTACTAGCGGGGGGGGAGATACGCAGTATTTT; cdr3_aa: CASHIGTSGGGDTQYF; clone_size: once; j_call: TRBJ2-3; d_call: TRBD2; cdr3_length: 16; v_call: TRBV5-1
cdr3_nt: TGTGCCAGCAGCAACAGGCCGGGGACTAGCCTCGAGACCCAGTACTTC; cdr3_aa: CASSNRPGTSLETQYF; clone_size: -; j_call: TRBJ2-5; d_call: TRBD2; cdr3_length: 16; v_call: TRBV7-7
cdr3_nt: TGTGCCAGCAGTTCCTCGGGACTTGTTCCCGGAGCTTTCTTT; cdr3_aa: CASSSSGLVPGAFF; clone_size: -; j_call: TRBJ1-1; d_call: -; cdr3_length: 14; v_call: TRBV7-9
cdr3_nt: TGTGCCAGCAGTACGGACCAGGGGGTCCAAGAGACCCAGTACTTC; cdr3_aa: CASSTDQGVQETQYF; clone_size: -; j_call: TRBJ2-5; d_call: TRBD1; cdr3_length: 15; v_call: TRBV6-6
cdr3_nt: TGTGCCAGCAGTGATAGTCAGAACACTGAAGCTTTCTTT; cdr3_aa: CASSDSQNTEAFF; clone_size: few; j_call: TRBJ1-1; d_call: -; cdr3_length: 13; v_call: TRBV6-4
cdr3_nt: TGCGCCAGCAGCAGGGAGGGGGGATCCGGGGAGCTGTTTTTT; cdr3_aa: CASSREGGSGELFF; clone_size: -; j_call: TRBJ2-2; d_call: -; cdr3_length: 14; v_call: TRBV5-1
cdr3_nt: TGTGCCAGCAGACGGACGACAGGGTCGGATGAGCAGTTCTTC; cdr3_aa: CASRRTTGSDEQFF; clone_size: -; j_call: TRBJ2-1; d_call: TRBD1; cdr3_length: 14; v_call: TRBV6-5
cdr3_nt: TGTGCCTGGACCCCAGGGAGGGATCAGCCCCAGCATTTT; cdr3_aa: CAWTPGRDQPQHF; clone_size: -; j_call: TRBJ1-5; d_call: -; cdr3_length: 13; v_call: TRBV30
cdr3_nt: TGTGCCAGCAGTACGGGACAGGGGGCGATGGCTGAAGCTTTCTTT; cdr3_aa: CASSTGQGAMAEAFF; clone_size: -; j_call: TRBJ1-1; d_call: TRBD1; cdr3_length: 15; v_call: TRBV5-8
cdr3_nt: TGTGCCAGCGGCAACTCTGGGGCCAACGTCCTGACTTTC; cdr3_aa: CASGNSGANVLTF; clone_size: once; j_call: TRBJ2-6; d_call: -; cdr3_length: 13; v_call: TRBV6-1
cdr3_nt: TGTGCCAGCAGCTTATTACACCTTGAAGCTTTCTTT; cdr3_aa: CASSLLHLEAFF; clone_size: -; j_call: TRBJ1-1; d_call: -; cdr3_length: 12; v_call: TRBV7-8
cdr3_nt: TGTGCCAGCTCACCACCACGGACAGGTCAAGAGACCCAGTACTTC; cdr3_aa: CASSPPRTGQETQYF; clone_size: -; j_call: TRBJ2-5; d_call: TRBD1; cdr3_length: 15; v_call: TRBV18
cdr3_nt: TGCGCCAGCAGCTTGGCCTGGGGGGAATCAGCTTTCTTT; cdr3_aa: CASSLAWGESAFF; clone_size: -; j_call: TRBJ1-1; d_call: -; cdr3_length: 13; v_call: TRBV5-1
cdr3_nt: TGTGCCAGCAGCTTGGTGCAGGGAACTGAAGCTTTCTTT; cdr3_aa: CASSLVQGTEAFF; clone_size: once; j_call: TRBJ1-1; d_call: -; cdr3_length: 13; v_call: TRBV5-6
cdr3_nt: TGTGCCAGCCGGGACAGGCTCTACGAGCAGTACTTC; cdr3_aa: CASRDRLYEQYF; clone_size: few; j_call: TRBJ2-7; d_call: TRBD1; cdr3_length: 12; v_call: TRBV6-5
cdr3_nt: TGTGCCAGCAGCCATAGGAGTTACGAGCAGTACTTC; cdr3_aa: CASSHRSYEQYF; clone_size: -; j_call: TRBJ2-7; d_call: -; cdr3_length: 12; v_call: TRBV7-8
cdr3_nt: TGTGCCAGTAGGAGGACAGGGAGGGACTATGGCTACACCTTC; cdr3_aa: CASRRTGRDYGYTF; clone_size: few; j_call: TRBJ1-2; d_call: TRBD1; cdr3_length: 14; v_call: TRBV19
cdr3_nt: TGTGCCAGCAGCGGGACTAGCTCCTACAATGAGCAGTTCTTC; cdr3_aa: CASSGTSSYNEQFF; clone_size: few; j_call: TRBJ2-1; d_call: TRBD2; cdr3_length: 14; v_call: TRBV5-4